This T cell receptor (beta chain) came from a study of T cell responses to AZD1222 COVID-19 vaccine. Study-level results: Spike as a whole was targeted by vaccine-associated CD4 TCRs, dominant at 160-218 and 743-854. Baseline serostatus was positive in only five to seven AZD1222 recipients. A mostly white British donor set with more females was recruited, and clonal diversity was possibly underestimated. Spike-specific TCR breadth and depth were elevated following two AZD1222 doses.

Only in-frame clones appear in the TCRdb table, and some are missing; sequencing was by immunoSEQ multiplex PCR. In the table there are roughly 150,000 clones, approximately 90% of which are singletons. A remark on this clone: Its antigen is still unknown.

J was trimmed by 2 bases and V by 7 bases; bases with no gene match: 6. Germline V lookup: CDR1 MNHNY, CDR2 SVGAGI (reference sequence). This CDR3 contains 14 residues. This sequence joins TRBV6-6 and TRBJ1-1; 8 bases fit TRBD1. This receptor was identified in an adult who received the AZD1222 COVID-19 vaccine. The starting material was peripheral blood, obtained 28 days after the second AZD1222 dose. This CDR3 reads CASTDRGINTEAFF. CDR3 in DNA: TGTGCCAGCACCGACAGGGGCATCAACACTGAAGCTTTCTTT.